The rows below give T cell receptor beta chains drawn from one sample of a study of blood T cell repertoires in COVID-19. Clones were read by immunoSEQ multiplex PCR, and TCRdb kept only the in-frame ones, dropping some. The data show some 70,000 clones, roughly 87% seen once. Input material: peripheral blood. The receptor set was obtained from a man older than 75 with acute or convalescent COVID-19. CDR3s include the opening cysteine and the closing phenylalanine or tryptophan. The order of the fields is J gene, V gene, CDR3 protein.

j_gene: TRBJ1-5
v_gene: TRBV10-1
CDR3aa: CAAPKTVLQPQHF

j_gene: TRBJ1-3
v_gene: TRBV6-5
CDR3aa: CASSYSKDSGNTIYF

j_gene: TRBJ2-7
v_gene: TRBV25-1
CDR3aa: CASSPSPGTGNYEQYF

j_gene: TRBJ2-3
v_gene: TRBV6-6
CDR3aa: CASSQLAGPMNTQYF

j_gene: TRBJ2-7
v_gene: TRBV18
CDR3aa: CASSPPASGSGEQYF

j_gene: TRBJ2-2
v_gene: TRBV5-1
CDR3aa: CASSLVLAGTSAGELFF

j_gene: TRBJ2-3
v_gene: TRBV30
CDR3aa: CAWSVPGTDTQYF

j_gene: TRBJ2-7
v_gene: TRBV5-6
CDR3aa: CASSLGFGGYEQYF

j_gene: TRBJ2-7
v_gene: TRBV7-2
CDR3aa: CASSLARAKGSEQYF

j_gene: TRBJ1-2
v_gene: TRBV19
CDR3aa: CASSIRPGQANYGYTF

j_gene: TRBJ2-7
v_gene: TRBV5-1
CDR3aa: CASSFGGEPSYEQYF

j_gene: TRBJ1-1
v_gene: TRBV30
CDR3aa: CAWSSRTEAFF

j_gene: TRBJ1-1
v_gene: TRBV19
CDR3aa: CASSSQGFTEAFF

j_gene: TRBJ2-7
v_gene: TRBV7-9
CDR3aa: CASSPPETSGRGRYEQYF

j_gene: TRBJ1-6
v_gene: TRBV15
CDR3aa: CATSRDTRGRISSPLHF

j_gene: TRBJ2-3
v_gene: TRBV6-4
CDR3aa: CASSDSVWGLGPQYF

j_gene: TRBJ2-1
v_gene: TRBV10-3
CDR3aa: CAIRGSGTSGSGDNEQFF

j_gene: TRBJ1-1
v_gene: TRBV3-1/TRBV3-2
CDR3aa: CASSQKTGFGAFF

j_gene: TRBJ1-1
v_gene: TRBV18
CDR3aa: CASSRQGGVNTEAFF

j_gene: TRBJ1-5
v_gene: TRBV6-5
CDR3aa: CASSLQGPNQPQHF

j_gene: TRBJ1-4
v_gene: TRBV5-1
CDR3aa: CASSWDSNEKLFF

j_gene: TRBJ1-1
v_gene: TRBV5-4
CDR3aa: CASSVQGVNTEAFF

j_gene: TRBJ1-1
v_gene: TRBV2
CDR3aa: CASLIAVQGNTEAFF

j_gene: TRBJ2-2
v_gene: TRBV14
CDR3aa: CASSPSGTGNTGELFF

j_gene: TRBJ1-1
v_gene: TRBV6-1
CDR3aa: CASSESRAFF

j_gene: TRBJ2-7
v_gene: TRBV11-2
CDR3aa: CASVASANSYEQYF

j_gene: TRBJ1-6
v_gene: TRBV3-1/TRBV3-2
CDR3aa: CASSQKIPSGTGESPLHF

j_gene: TRBJ1-3
v_gene: TRBV5-1
CDR3aa: CASSRDTSAGNTIYF

j_gene: TRBJ2-2
v_gene: TRBV5-1
CDR3aa: CASSLTQGGTGELFF

j_gene: TRBJ1-2
v_gene: TRBV5-1
CDR3aa: CASSAGQGRNYGYTF

j_gene: TRBJ1-2
v_gene: TRBV6-6
CDR3aa: CASSPGQTYGYTF

j_gene: TRBJ2-7
v_gene: TRBV7-2
CDR3aa: CASSQATGAAYEQYF

j_gene: TRBJ1-4
v_gene: TRBV2
CDR3aa: CATVDRGHPRANEKLFF

j_gene: TRBJ1-1
v_gene: TRBV3-1/TRBV3-2
CDR3aa: CASSQVGLPNTEAFF

j_gene: TRBJ2-2
v_gene: TRBV5-1
CDR3aa: CASSPLAGEAGELFF

j_gene: TRBJ2-7
v_gene: TRBV7-2
CDR3aa: CASSLRVSPSPQYF

j_gene: TRBJ2-1
v_gene: TRBV28
CDR3aa: CASSYRTSGTSNEQFF

j_gene: TRBJ2-5
v_gene: TRBV18
CDR3aa: CASSSGVKETQYF

j_gene: TRBJ2-7
v_gene: TRBV12-3/TRBV12-4
CDR3aa: CASSQASSTLKYF

j_gene: TRBJ1-3
v_gene: TRBV4-3
CDR3aa: CASSQARDRNTIYF

j_gene: TRBJ1-6
v_gene: TRBV29-1
CDR3aa: CSVGHRNSPLHF

j_gene: TRBJ2-7
v_gene: TRBV3-1/TRBV3-2
CDR3aa: CASPGRAVYEQYF

j_gene: TRBJ1-2
v_gene: TRBV5-8
CDR3aa: CASSSRDNVGYTF

j_gene: TRBJ2-7
v_gene: TRBV11-3
CDR3aa: CASSLAWGRDEQYF

j_gene: TRBJ2-7
v_gene: TRBV5-4
CDR3aa: CASSFGRGEQYF

j_gene: TRBJ1-1
v_gene: TRBV6-5
CDR3aa: CASSPGGRDTEAFF

j_gene: TRBJ2-1
v_gene: TRBV12-3/TRBV12-4
CDR3aa: CASSLFGRQFF

j_gene: TRBJ2-3
v_gene: TRBV11-2
CDR3aa: CASSSDSLSTDTQYF

j_gene: TRBJ2-3
v_gene: TRBV12-3/TRBV12-4
CDR3aa: CASSLQGTTQYF

j_gene: TRBJ1-1
v_gene: TRBV5-1
CDR3aa: CASSPDGGTEAFF

j_gene: TRBJ2-7
v_gene: TRBV25-1
CDR3aa: CASSEFGTSGSYEQYF

j_gene: TRBJ2-5
v_gene: TRBV5-1
CDR3aa: CASSSAWGVQETQYF